One and the same sample provided the 28 T cell receptor beta chains below, sequenced in a study of blood T cell repertoires in COVID-19. Here immunoSEQ multiplex PCR was the method, and the copy in TCRdb shows in-frame clones only, minus some. The profile covers 150,000 to 200,000 clones, with around 80% appearing a single time and under 8% taken by the ten largest. What was sequenced was peripheral blood. All receptors come from a man aged 55 to 70 with acute or convalescent COVID-19.

The chain links TRBV5-1 to TRBJ1-1; D remains ambiguous. The CDR3 sequence is 14 residues long. CDR1 is SGHRS and CDR2 is YFSETQ in the germline V gene. Trimming pared 4 bases from V and 1 base from J, leaving 11 bases between. The chain's CDR3 is CASSVKRQNTEAFF. CDR3 in DNA: TGCGCCAGCAGCGTAAAGAGACAGAACACTGAAGCTTTCTTT. Using reference TRBV5-1 and TRBJ1-1 for the parts outside the CDR3, the full variable domain is KAGVTQTPRYLIKTRGQQVTLSCSPISGHRSVSWYQQTPGQGLQFLFEYFSETQRNKGNFPGRFSGRQFSNSRSEMNVSTLELGDSALYLCASSVKRQNTEAFFGQGTRLTVV.

The J gene is TRBJ1-4, the V gene TRBV6-5; D is unresolved. Between the trimmed V and J ends, which lost 8 bases and 7 bases, there was a span of 14 bases. The germline V gene has CDR1 MNHEY and CDR2 SVGAGI. This CDR3 contains 13 residues. The CDR3 protein is CASVSPTGEKLFF. DNA of the CDR3: TGTGCCAGCGTATCACCTACGGGTGAAAAACTGTTTTTT.

The chain employs TRBV7-3 and TRBJ2-7; 7 nucleotides align to TRBD1. Germline trimming cut 2 bases from V and 3 bases from J; bases unmatched to any gene: 4. Germline CDR1 is SGHTA and CDR2 is FQGTGA. The CDR3 is made up of 14 amino acids. In DNA form, the CDR3 reads TGTGCCAGCAGCTTACAACCAGGGGGCTACGAGCAGTACTTC. It codes for CASSLQPGGYEQYF.

CDR3 region: CASSRQGGGSPLHF. The DNA for the CDR3 is TGTGCCAGCAGCCGTCAGGGAGGCGGTTCACCCCTCCACTTT. V is TRBV6-5 and J is TRBJ1-6; D is perhaps TRBD1 (5 bases). The CDR3 is 14 amino acids. The germline V gene encodes CDR1 MNHEY and CDR2 SVGAGI. V lost 6 bases and J 9 bases, leaving 15 bases between the germline ends.

This clone has only one observation. CDR3 nucleotides: TGCGCCAGCAGCCACCGGGGGGCGCAAAACACTGAAGCTTTCTTT. This translates into CASSHRGAQNTEAFF. The J gene is TRBJ1-1, the V gene TRBV4-3; D possibly corresponds to TRBD1 (6 bases). The CDR3 loop spans 15 amino acids. The V gene's germline CDR1 is LGHNA and CDR2 YSLEER. Trimming shortened V by 3 bases and J by 2 bases, and 13 bases separated the two germline ends.

In its sample, this clone was seen once. The rearrangement joins TRBV24-1 to TRBJ2-1, with unresolved D. V lost 1 base and J lost 3, with 6 bases in between. The CDR3 has 14 amino acids. The germline CDR1 and CDR2 sequences are KGHDR and SFDVKD. This CDR3 is CATSDFGSYNEQFF. CDR3 bases: TGTGCCACCAGTGATTTCGGTAGCTACAATGAGCAGTTCTTC.

The rearrangement joins TRBV20-1 to TRBJ2-7; 9 nucleotides align to TRBD2. Germline V gene data show CDR1 as DFQATT and CDR2 as SNEGSKA (reference sequence). The CDR3 has 15 amino acids. Losses at the gene ends were 3 bases for V and 0 bases for J; bases not matched to a gene: 6. The DNA of the CDR3 is TGCAGTGCTAGTCTTGCGGGGGGGAGCTCCTACGAGCAGTACTTC. Protein: CSASLAGGSSYEQYF.

J is TRBJ2-5 and V is TRBV2; D not certain. From germline, CDR1 is SNHLY and CDR2 FYNNEI. The CDR3 contains 13 residues. The germline V and J ends were trimmed by 4 bases and 1 base, with 7 bases remaining between them. In DNA, the CDR3 is TGTGCCAGCAGTGCCCAATTCCAAGAGACCCAGTACTTC. It yields the protein CASSAQFQETQYF.

The chain couples TRBV29-1 to TRBJ2-1; tentatively, D is TRBD1 (5 bases). Germline V lookup: CDR1 SQVTM, CDR2 ANQGSEA. The CDR3 extends over 13 amino acids. V was clipped by 5 bases and J by 9 bases, with 17 bases between them. For the CDR3, the DNA is TGCAGCGTTTCTCGAATAGAAGGGGCTGAGCAGTTCTTC. Translated: CSVSRIEGAEQFF.

The chain joins TRBV11-2 to TRBJ1-1; D is possibly TRBD1 (5 bases). Trimming pared 1 base from V and 9 bases from J, leaving 12 bases between. This CDR3 spans 13 amino acids. Germline CDR1 and CDR2: SGHAT and FQNNGV. CDR3 sequence (DNA): TGTGCCAGCAGCTTAGTGGGGGGTAGGAAAGCTTTCTTT. Its protein is CASSLVGGRKAFF.

The V and J genes are TRBV19 and TRBJ1-2; 8 bases map to TRBD1. This CDR3 contains 13 residues. Germline trimming cut 5 bases from V and 8 bases from J; bases unmatched to any gene: 7. The germline V gene encodes CDR1 LNHDA and CDR2 SQIVND (reference sequence). For the CDR3, the DNA is TGTGCCAGTAGTCCGCAGGGGGCGCGAGGCTACACCTTC. Residues: CASSPQGARGYTF. The variable domain in full, completed from reference TRBV19 and TRBJ1-2, reads DGGITQSPKYLFRKEGQNVTLSCEQNLNHDAMYWYRQDPGQGLRLIYYSQIVNDFQKGDIAEGYSVSREKKESFPLTVTSAQKNPTAFYLCASSPQGARGYTFGSGTRLTVV.

The gene calls are TRBV9 and TRBJ1-1; D gene uncertain. This CDR3 has 15 amino acids. V was shortened by 0 bases and J by 2 bases, with 11 bases between the two germline ends. Looked up from germline, CDR1 is SGDLS and CDR2 is YYNGEE. The CDR3 spells CASSVGGSFNTEAFF. Here the CDR3 DNA reads TGTGCCAGCAGCGTAGGAGGCAGCTTCAACACTGAAGCTTTCTTT.

This chain uses TRBV7-2 with TRBJ2-7, with a tentative D call TRBD1 (6 bases). V dropped 5 bases and J dropped 0 bases, with 11 bases sitting between them. CDR1 SGHTA and CDR2 FQGNSA come from the germline V gene. The CDR3 has 14 amino acids. CDR3 sequence reads: CASSIGQSSYEQYF. The CDR3 DNA reads as TGTGCCAGCAGCATCGGACAGAGCTCCTACGAGCAGTACTTC.

The chain combines TRBV30 with TRBJ2-7; D gene ambiguous. Trimming took off 4 bases at V and 3 bases at J, with 13 bases between the two ends. Germline CDR1 is GTSNPN and CDR2 is SVGIG (reference sequence). The CDR3 is 13 residues long. For the CDR3, the DNA is TGTGCCTGGAAACTCTCGGCGGTCTACGAGCAGTACTTC. This gives the protein CAWKLSAVYEQYF.

The CDR3 region has the DNA TGTGCCAGCTCACCAGGTGTCAGGGCCTCTGAAGCTTTCTTT. It specifies CASSPGVRASEAFF. The rearrangement joins TRBV18 to TRBJ1-1, with a weak D call TRBD1 (5 bases). V dropped 2 bases and J dropped 6 bases, with 13 bases sitting between them. CDR3 length: 14 amino acids. From germline, CDR1 is KGHSH and CDR2 LQKENI.

This clone was seen at least ten times. In the same sample, other DNA sequences code for this CDR3. DNA for the CDR3: TGTGCCAGCAGCCCTCAACGGCGGGGGGGGGAGACCCAGTACTTC. Protein product: CASSPQRRGGETQYF. The chain is built from TRBV9 and TRBJ2-5; the match to TRBD2 covers 9 bases. The germline CDR1 and CDR2 sequences are SGDLS and YYNGEE. The CDR3 loop spans 15 amino acids. V was pared by 4 bases and J by 5 bases, with 9 bases of the junction left unmatched.

The chain has TRBV6-5 and TRBJ1-1, with D uncertain. V lost 0 bases to trimming and J lost 5 bases, with 16 bases between them. Per germline, CDR1 MNHEY and CDR2 SVGAGI. This CDR3 spans 16 amino acids. This CDR3 reads CASSYSKRVRETEAFF. The CDR3 DNA reads as TGTGCCAGCAGTTACTCGAAGAGGGTAAGGGAGACTGAAGCTTTCTTT.

CDR3 bases: TGCAGTGCTAGTTCAGGCATAGGTGCTTTCTTT. Residues: CSASSGIGAFF. This chain links TRBV20-1 with TRBJ1-1; no clear D. The V gene's germline CDR1 is DFQATT and CDR2 SNEGSKA (reference sequence). CDR3 length: 11 residues. Trimming took off 3 bases at V and 11 bases at J, with 13 bases between the two ends.

This sequence joins TRBV6-5 and TRBJ1-2; no reliable D call. V lost 6 bases to trimming and J lost 4 bases, with 6 bases between them. The germline gives CDR1 MNHEY, CDR2 SVGAGI. The CDR3 consists of 11 residues. The CDR3 sequence: CASRASYGYTF. The CDR3 bases are TGTGCCAGCAGGGCTAGCTATGGCTACACCTTC.

The V call is TRBV6-5, the J call TRBJ2-1, with 10 positions matching TRBD2. The CDR3 sequence is 16 residues long. Germline assignment: CDR1 MNHEY and CDR2 SVGAGI. V trimming: 4 bases; J trimming: 8 bases; junction bases outside the gene matches: 11. The CDR3 spells CASSSLAGTSVHEQFF. Here the CDR3 DNA reads TGTGCCAGCAGTTCTTTAGCCGGGACTAGCGTCCATGAGCAGTTCTTC.

V is TRBV12-3 or TRBV12-4 and J is TRBJ1-5; D not resolved. The CDR3 spans 13 residues. Trimming cost V 3 bases and J 6 bases, with 9 bases left between them. The CDR3 protein is CASSFTAGQPQHF. The CDR3 nucleotides read TGTGCCAGCAGTTTCACGGCGGGTCAGCCCCAGCATTTT.

The chain uses TRBV11-2 and TRBJ2-1; 13 nucleotides line up with TRBD2. CDR3 length equals 15 residues. Germline lookup yields CDR1 SGHAT and CDR2 FQNNGV. V was clipped by 2 bases and J by 10 bases; unmatched bases: 5. As DNA, the CDR3 is TGTGCCAGCAGCTTACGACTAGCGGGAGGTGGGGAGCAGTTCTTC. It codes for CASSLRLAGGGEQFF.

V and J are TRBV24-1 and TRBJ1-2; unclear D gene. V was pared by 1 base and J by 2 bases, with 7 bases between. The CDR3 sequence is 14 residues long. Germline CDR1 and CDR2: KGHDR and SFDVKD. CDR3 DNA sequence: TGTGCCACCAGTGATTTCCAGAAGAACTATGGCTACACCTTC. This encodes CATSDFQKNYGYTF.

In this sample, this clone turned up once. A read error may account for a junction end that differs from germline. This rearrangement joins TRBV9 to TRBJ2-3; 7 nucleotides agree with TRBD2. The CDR3 consists of 14 residues. CDR1 and CDR2 (germline): SGDLS, YYNGEE. This chain's CDR3 is CASSVGGSRDTQYF. As DNA, the CDR3 is TGTGCCAGCAGCGTAGGCGGGAGCAGAGATACGCAGTATTTT.

V gene TRBV18 combines with J gene TRBJ1-6, with D possibly matching TRBD1 (5 bases). CDR1 KGHSH and CDR2 LQKENI come from the germline V gene. V dropped 3 bases and J dropped 10 bases, with 13 bases sitting between them. CDR3 length: 14 amino acids. CDR3 in DNA: TGTGCCAGCTCACCCCCTTCCAAGGGGTCACCCCTCCACTTT. This codes for CASSPPSKGSPLHF.

This clone has a handful of counts. V gene TRBV4-1 combines with J gene TRBJ2-5; D may be TRBD2 (5 bases). Per germline, CDR1 MGHRA and CDR2 YSYEKL. The CDR3 is 13 residues long. Trimming took off 2 bases at V and 5 bases at J, with 9 bases between the two ends. CDR3 sequence reads: CASSQLSGETQYF. The CDR3 nucleotides are TGCGCCAGCAGCCAACTCTCGGGGGAGACCCAGTACTTC.

CDR3 sequence (DNA): TGTGCCAGCAATAGGGGCGGGGGCACCGGGGAGCTGTTTTTT. This codes for CASNRGGGTGELFF. The rearrangement joins TRBV2 to TRBJ2-2; 7 bases map to TRBD2. With V trimmed by 7 bases and J by 4 bases, 6 bases remained unmatched. The length of the CDR3 is 14 residues. Per the germline V gene, CDR1 is SNHLY and CDR2 is FYNNEI.

This chain joins TRBV9 and TRBJ2-3; 8 bases are a match to TRBD2. Germline V gives CDR1 SGDLS, CDR2 YYNGEE. Germline trimming cut 4 bases from V and 2 bases from J; bases unmatched to any gene: 6. The CDR3 consists of 15 residues. The CDR3 region is CASSPHGGDTDTQYF. The CDR3 nucleotides read TGTGCCAGCAGCCCACACGGGGGGGACACAGATACGCAGTATTTT.